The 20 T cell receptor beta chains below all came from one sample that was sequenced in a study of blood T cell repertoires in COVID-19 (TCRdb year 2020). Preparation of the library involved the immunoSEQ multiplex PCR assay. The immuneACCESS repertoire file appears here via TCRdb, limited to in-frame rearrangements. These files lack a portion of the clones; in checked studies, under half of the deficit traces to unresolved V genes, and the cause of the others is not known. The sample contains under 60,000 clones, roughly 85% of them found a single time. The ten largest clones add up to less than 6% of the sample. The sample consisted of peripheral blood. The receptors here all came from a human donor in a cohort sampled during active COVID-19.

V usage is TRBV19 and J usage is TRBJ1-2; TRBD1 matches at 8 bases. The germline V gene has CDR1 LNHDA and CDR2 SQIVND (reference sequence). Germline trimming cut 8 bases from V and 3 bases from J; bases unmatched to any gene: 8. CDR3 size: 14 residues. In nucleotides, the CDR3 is TGTGCCAGTCGTCGAACAGGGGGAGACTATGGCTACACCTTC. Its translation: CASRRTGGDYGYTF.

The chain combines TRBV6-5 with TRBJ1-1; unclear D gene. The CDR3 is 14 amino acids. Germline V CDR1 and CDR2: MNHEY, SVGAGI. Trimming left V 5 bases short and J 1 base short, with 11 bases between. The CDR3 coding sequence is TGTGCCAGCAGTCCAGAAAGATCGAACACTGAAGCTTTCTTT. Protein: CASSPERSNTEAFF.

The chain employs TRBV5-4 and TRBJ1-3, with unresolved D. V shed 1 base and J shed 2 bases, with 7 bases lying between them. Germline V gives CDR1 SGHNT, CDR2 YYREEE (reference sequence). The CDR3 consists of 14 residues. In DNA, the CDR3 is TGTGCCAGCAGCTTGCCAGAACCTGGAAACACCATATATTTT. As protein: CASSLPEPGNTIYF.

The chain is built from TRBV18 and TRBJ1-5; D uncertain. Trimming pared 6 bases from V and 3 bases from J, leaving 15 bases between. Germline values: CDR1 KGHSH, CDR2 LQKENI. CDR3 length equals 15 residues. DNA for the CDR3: TGTGCCAGCTCCCAAGCTTCGGGAGCCAATCAGCCCCAGCATTTT. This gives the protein CASSQASGANQPQHF.

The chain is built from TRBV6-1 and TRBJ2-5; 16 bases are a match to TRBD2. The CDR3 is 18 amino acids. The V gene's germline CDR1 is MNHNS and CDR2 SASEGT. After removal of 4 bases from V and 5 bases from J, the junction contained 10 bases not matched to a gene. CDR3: CASSAGTSGGGPHETQYF. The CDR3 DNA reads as TGTGCCAGCAGTGCCGGGACTAGCGGGGGGGGGCCCCACGAGACCCAGTACTTC.

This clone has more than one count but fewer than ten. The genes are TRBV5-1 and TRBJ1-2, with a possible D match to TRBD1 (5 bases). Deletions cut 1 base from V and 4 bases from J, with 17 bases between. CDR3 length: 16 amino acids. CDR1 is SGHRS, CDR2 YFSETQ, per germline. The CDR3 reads CASSLSGGTVGYGYTF. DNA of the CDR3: TGCGCCAGCAGCTTGAGCGGAGGGACGGTCGGCTATGGCTACACCTTC.

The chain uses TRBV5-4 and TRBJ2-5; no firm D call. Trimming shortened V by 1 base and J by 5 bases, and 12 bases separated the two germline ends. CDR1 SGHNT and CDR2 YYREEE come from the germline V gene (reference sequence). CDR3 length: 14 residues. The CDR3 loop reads CASSLPSAGETQYF. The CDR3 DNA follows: TGTGCCAGCAGCTTGCCCTCGGCCGGGGAGACCCAGTACTTC. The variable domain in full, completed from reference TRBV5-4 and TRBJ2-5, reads ETGVTQSPTHLIKTRGQQVTLRCSSQSGHNTVSWYQQALGQGPQFIFQYYREEENGRGNFPPRFSGLQFPNYSSELNVNALELDDSALYLCASSLPSAGETQYFGPGTRLLVL.

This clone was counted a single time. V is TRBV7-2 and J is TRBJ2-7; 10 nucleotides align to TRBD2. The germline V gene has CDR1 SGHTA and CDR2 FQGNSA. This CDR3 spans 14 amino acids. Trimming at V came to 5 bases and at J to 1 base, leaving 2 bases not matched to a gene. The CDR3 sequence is CASSISGGSYEQYF. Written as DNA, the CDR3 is TGTGCCAGCAGCATTAGCGGGGGGTCCTACGAGCAGTACTTC.

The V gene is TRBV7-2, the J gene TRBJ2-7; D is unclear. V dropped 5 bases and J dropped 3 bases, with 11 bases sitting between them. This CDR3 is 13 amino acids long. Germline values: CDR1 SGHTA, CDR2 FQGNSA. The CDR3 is CASSPRRNYEQYF. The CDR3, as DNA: TGTGCCAGCAGCCCGAGGCGGAACTACGAGCAGTACTTC.

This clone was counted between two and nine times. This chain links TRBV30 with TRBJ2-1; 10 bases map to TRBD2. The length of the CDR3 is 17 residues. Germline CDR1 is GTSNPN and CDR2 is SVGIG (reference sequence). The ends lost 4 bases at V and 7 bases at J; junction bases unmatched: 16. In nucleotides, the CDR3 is TGTGCCTGGACCTCCACGAGGGGGACTAGCGCACGGAATGAGCAGTTCTTC. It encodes CAWTSTRGTSARNEQFF.

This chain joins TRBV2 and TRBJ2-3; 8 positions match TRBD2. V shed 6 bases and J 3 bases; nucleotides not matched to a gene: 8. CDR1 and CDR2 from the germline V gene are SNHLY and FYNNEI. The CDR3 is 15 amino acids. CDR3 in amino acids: CASRAFGGATDTQYF. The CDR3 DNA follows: TGTGCCAGCAGGGCTTTCGGGGGGGCAACAGATACGCAGTATTTT. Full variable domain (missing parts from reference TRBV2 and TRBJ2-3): EPEVTQTPSHQVTQMGQEVILRCVPISNHLYFYWYRQILGQKVEFLVSFYNNEISEKSEIFDDQFSVERPDGSNFTLKIRSTKLEDSAMYFCASRAFGGATDTQYFGPGTRLTVL.

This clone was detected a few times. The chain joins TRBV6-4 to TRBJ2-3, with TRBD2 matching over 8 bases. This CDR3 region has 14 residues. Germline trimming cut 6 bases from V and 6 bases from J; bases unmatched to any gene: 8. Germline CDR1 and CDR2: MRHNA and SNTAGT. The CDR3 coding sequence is TGTGCCAGCAGCCGGGGGGGCCAATGGGATACGCAGTATTTT. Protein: CASSRGGQWDTQYF.

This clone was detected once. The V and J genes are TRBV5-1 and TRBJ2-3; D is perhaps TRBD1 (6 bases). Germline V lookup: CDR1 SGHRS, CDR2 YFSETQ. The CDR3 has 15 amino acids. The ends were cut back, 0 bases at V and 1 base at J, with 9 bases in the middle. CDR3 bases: TGCGCCAGCAGCTTGGCCCGACAGGGCACAGATACGCAGTATTTT. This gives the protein CASSLARQGTDTQYF.

Written as DNA, the CDR3 is TGTGCCAGCAGCTTAGTAGGTGGGAGGAACACTGAAGCTTTCTTT. This translates into CASSLVGGRNTEAFF. The genes are TRBV7-9 and TRBJ1-1; no definite D call. Trimming took off 1 base at V and 1 base at J, with 10 bases between the two ends. Per the germline V gene, CDR1 is SEHNR and CDR2 is FQNEAQ (reference sequence). The CDR3 covers 15 residues.

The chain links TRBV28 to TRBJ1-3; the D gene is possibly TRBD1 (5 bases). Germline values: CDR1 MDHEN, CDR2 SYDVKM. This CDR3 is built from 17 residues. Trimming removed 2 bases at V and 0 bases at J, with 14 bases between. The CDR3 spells CASSLLAEGFSGNTIYF. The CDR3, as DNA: TGTGCCAGCAGTTTACTGGCGGAGGGGTTCTCTGGAAACACCATATATTTT.

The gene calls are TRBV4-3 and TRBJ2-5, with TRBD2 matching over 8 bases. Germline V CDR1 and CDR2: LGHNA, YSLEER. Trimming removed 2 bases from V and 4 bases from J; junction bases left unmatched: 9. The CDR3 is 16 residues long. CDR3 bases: TGCGCCAGCAGCCAAAGCGGGGGAGGAAGTTTAGAGACCCAGTACTTC. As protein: CASSQSGGGSLETQYF.

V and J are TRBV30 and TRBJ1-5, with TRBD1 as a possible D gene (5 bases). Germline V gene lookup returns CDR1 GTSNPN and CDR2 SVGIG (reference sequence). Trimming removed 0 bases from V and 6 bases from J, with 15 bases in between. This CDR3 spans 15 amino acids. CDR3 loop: CAWSVPSRASQPQHF. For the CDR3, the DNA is TGTGCCTGGAGTGTACCCTCCAGGGCTAGTCAGCCCCAGCATTTT.

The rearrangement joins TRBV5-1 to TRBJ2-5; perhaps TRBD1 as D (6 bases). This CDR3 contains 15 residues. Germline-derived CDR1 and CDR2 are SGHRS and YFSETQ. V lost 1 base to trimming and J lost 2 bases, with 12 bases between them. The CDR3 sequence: CASSLPRGVQETQYF. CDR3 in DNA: TGCGCCAGCAGCTTGCCCAGGGGAGTGCAAGAGACCCAGTACTTC.

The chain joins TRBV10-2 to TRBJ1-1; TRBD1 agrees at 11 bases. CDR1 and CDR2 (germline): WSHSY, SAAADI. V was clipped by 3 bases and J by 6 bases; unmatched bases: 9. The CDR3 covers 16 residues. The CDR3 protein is CASSDKRKGQGAEAFF. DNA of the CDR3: TGCGCCAGCAGTGATAAAAGGAAGGGACAGGGGGCTGAAGCTTTCTTT.

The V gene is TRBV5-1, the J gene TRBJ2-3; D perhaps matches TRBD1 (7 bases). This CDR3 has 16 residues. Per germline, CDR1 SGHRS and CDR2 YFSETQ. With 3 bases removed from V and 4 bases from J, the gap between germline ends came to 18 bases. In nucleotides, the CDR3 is TGCGCCAGCAGCTCCCTGGAGGGGGCAGCGGCAGATACGCAGTATTTT. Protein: CASSSLEGAAADTQYF.